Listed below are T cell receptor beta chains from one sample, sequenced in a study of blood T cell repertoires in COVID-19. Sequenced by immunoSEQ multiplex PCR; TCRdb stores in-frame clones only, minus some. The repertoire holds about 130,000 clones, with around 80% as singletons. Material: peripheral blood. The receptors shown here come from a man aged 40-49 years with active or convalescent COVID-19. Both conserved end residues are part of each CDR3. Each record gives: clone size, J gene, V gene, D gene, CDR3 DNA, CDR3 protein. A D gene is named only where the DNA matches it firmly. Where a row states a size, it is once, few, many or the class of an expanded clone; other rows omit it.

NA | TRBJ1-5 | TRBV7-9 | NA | TGTGCCAGCAGCATCGAGGGGGACGGCCCGAATCAGCCCCAGCATTTT | CASSIEGDGPNQPQHF
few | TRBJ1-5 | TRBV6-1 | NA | TGTGCCAGCAGTGAGAATGGGCATAGCAATCAGCCCCAGCATTTT | CASSENGHSNQPQHF
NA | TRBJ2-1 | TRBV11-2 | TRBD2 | TGTGCCAGCAGCCCCCGACTAGCGGGGGGTTTAAGCTCCTACAATGAGCAGTTCTTC | CASSPRLAGGLSSYNEQFF
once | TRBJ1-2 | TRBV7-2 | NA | TGTGCCAGCAGCTATTCAGGGGTTTCCTATGGCTACACCTTC | CASSYSGVSYGYTF
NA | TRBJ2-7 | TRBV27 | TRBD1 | TGTGCCAGCAGTACTACTAAACCCGGGACAGGACCCGGCGAGCAGTACTTC | CASSTTKPGTGPGEQYF
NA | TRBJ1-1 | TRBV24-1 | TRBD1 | TGTGCCACCAGTGGCCCCCCACAGGGGGGTTACACTGAAGCTTTCTTT | CATSGPPQGGYTEAFF
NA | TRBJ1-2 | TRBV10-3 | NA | TGTGCCATCAGTCCCCACATCCTCCGGGGAGGGACTAACTATGGCTACACCTTC | CAISPHILRGGTNYGYTF
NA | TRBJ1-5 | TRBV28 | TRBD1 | TGTGCCAGCAGTTTACCTGGTGGACAGGGTGGCCAGCCCCAGCATTTT | CASSLPGGQGGQPQHF
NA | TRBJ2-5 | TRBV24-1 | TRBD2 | TGTGCCACCAGTGATTGGCAGGGACTAGCTTTTGGAGCCCAAGAGACCCAGTACTTC | CATSDWQGLAFGAQETQYF
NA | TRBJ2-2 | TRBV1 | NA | TGCACCAGCCGACTCACCGGGGAGCTGTTTTTT | CTSRLTGELFF
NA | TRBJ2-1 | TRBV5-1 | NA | TGCGCCAGCAGCTTTCTAGCGTCCTCCTACAATGAGCAGTTCTTC | CASSFLASSYNEQFF
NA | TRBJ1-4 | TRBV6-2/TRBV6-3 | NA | TGTGCCAGCAGTTACTCGACAAGGACTAATGAAAAACTGTTTTTT | CASSYSTRTNEKLFF
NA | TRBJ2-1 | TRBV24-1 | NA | TGTGCCACCAGTGATTTGCGGGGACTTGACAATGAGCAGTTCTTC | CATSDLRGLDNEQFF
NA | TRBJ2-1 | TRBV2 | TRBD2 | TGTGCCAGCAGTGAGCGGGTAGCGGGAATCGGTGAGCAGTTCTTC | CASSERVAGIGEQFF
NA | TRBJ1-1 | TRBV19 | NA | TGTGCCAGCGGGGGGCCCTTGAACACTGAAGCTTTCTTT | CASGGPLNTEAFF
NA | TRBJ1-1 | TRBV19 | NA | TGTGCCAGTAGTACTATTCCTAACACTGAAGCTTTCTTT | CASSTIPNTEAFF
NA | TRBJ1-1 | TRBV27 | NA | TGTGCCAGCAGTGTCACCCACCAGAATGAAGCTTTCTTT | CASSVTHQNEAFF
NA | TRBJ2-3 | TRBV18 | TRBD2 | TGTGCCAGCTCACTCCTGACTAGCGAGACTAAAGATACGCAGTATTTT | CASSLLTSETKDTQYF
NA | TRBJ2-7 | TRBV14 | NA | TGTGCCAGCAGCCAACCCCGGGCCCCGGGATACGAGCAGTACTTC | CASSQPRAPGYEQYF
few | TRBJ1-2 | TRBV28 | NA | TGTGCCAGCAGTTTAACAGGGATCAATTATGGCTACACCTTC | CASSLTGINYGYTF
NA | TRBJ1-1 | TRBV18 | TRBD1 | TGTGCCAGCTCACCTCGTACAGGGGTGAACACTGAAGCTTTCTTT | CASSPRTGVNTEAFF
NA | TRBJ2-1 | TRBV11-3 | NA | TGTGCCAGCAGCTTAGAACCCGGGACTTACAATGAGCAGTTCTTC | CASSLEPGTYNEQFF
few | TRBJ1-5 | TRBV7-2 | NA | TGTGCCAGCAGCCCGGGGGGGCCTCAGCCCCAGCATTTT | CASSPGGPQPQHF
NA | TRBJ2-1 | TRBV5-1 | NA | TGCGCCAGCAGCTTGGGCGCAAGCTCCTACAATGAGCAGTTCTTC | CASSLGASSYNEQFF
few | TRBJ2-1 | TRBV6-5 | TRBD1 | TGTGCCAGCAGTTCCAACAGGGGCCTCTCCTACAATGAGCAGTTCTTC | CASSSNRGLSYNEQFF
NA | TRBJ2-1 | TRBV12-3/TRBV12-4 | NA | TGTGCCAGCAGTTTCTCGCCTACCAATGAGCAGTTCTTC | CASSFSPTNEQFF
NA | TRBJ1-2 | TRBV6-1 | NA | TGTGCCAGCAGTGAAGCGCACAGAAACTATGGCTACACCTTC | CASSEAHRNYGYTF
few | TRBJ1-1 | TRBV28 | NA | TGTGCCAGCTGGGGCAGTATGAACACTGAAGCTTTCTTT | CASWGSMNTEAFF
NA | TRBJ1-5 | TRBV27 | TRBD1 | TGTGCCAGCAGCTTAAGACCGGACAGGGGGCCCCAGCATTTT | CASSLRPDRGPQHF
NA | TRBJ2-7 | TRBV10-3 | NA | TGTGCCATCAGGGTGTACGGGAGCGACGAGCAGTACTTC | CAIRVYGSDEQYF
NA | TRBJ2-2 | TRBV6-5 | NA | TGTGCCAGCAGTTTCAGGGGCGGGGAGCTGTTTTTT | CASSFRGGELFF
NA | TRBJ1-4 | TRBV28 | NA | TGTGCCAGCAGTTTGCACAGGGCGGGTGAAAAACTGTTTTTT | CASSLHRAGEKLFF
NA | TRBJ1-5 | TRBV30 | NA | TGTGCCTGGAGTGTATCAAAGGCCTGGGGAGGCAATCAGCCCCAGCATTTT | CAWSVSKAWGGNQPQHF
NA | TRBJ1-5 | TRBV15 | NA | TGTGCCACCAGCGGGCTTAGGCAGCCCCAGCATTTT | CATSGLRQPQHF
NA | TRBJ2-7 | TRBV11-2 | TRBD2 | TGTGCCAGCAGCTTAAAATCCGGGACTAGCGGGAGGCACGAGCAGTACTTC | CASSLKSGTSGRHEQYF
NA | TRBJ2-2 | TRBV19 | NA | TGTGCCAGTATGTCAGCGGGCAACACCGGGGAGCTGTTTTTT | CASMSAGNTGELFF
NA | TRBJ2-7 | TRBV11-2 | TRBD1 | TGTGCCAGCAGGGGGACAGGGATCTACGAGCAGTACTTC | CASRGTGIYEQYF
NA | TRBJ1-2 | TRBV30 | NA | TGTGCCTGGAGTTCTGGGGGCAGGGGCTACACCTTC | CAWSSGGRGYTF
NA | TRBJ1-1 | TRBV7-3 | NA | TGTGCCAGCAGCTTAGGGGTGAGGGGGACTGAAGCTTTCTTT | CASSLGVRGTEAFF
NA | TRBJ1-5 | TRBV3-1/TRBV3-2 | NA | TGTGCCAGCAGCCAAGGTAGGGGAAATCAGCCCCAGCATTTT | CASSQGRGNQPQHF
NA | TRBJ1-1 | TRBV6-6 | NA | TGTGCCAGCACCTCGAACACTGAAGCTTTCTTT | CASTSNTEAFF
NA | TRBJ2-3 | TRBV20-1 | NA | TGCAGTTCTCGGACAGATACGCAGTATTTT | CSSRTDTQYF
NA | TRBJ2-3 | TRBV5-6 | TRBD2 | TGTGCCAGCAGCTTGGGACTAGCGGGCCTCACAGATACGCAGTATTTT | CASSLGLAGLTDTQYF
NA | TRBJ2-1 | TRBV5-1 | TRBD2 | TGCGCCAGCAGCCCCGGGGGACTAGCGGGGGCCGGGGGTGAGCAGTTCTTC | CASSPGGLAGAGGEQFF
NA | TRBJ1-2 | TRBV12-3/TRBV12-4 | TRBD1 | TGTGCCAGCGGGGCCCAGGGGGCGCAGGGCTACACCTTC | CASGAQGAQGYTF
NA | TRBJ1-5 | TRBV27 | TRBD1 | TGTGCCAGCAGTTTCCTCGCAAGGGGACAGGGGGCGTGGAGGGGTCAGCCCCAGCATTTT | CASSFLARGQGAWRGQPQHF
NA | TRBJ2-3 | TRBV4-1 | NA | TGCGCCAGCAGCCAAGTATGGGGGCAGAGCACAGATACGCAGTATTTT | CASSQVWGQSTDTQYF
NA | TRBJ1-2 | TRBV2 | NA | TGTGCCGCTATTTCGGGGGGCCTGGGCTATGGCTACACCTTC | CAAISGGLGYGYTF
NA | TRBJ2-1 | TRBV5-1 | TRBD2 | TGCGCCAGCAGCTTGGAGGCGGGAGGGAGTCTCGAGCAGTTCTTC | CASSLEAGGSLEQFF
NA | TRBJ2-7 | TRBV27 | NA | TGTGCCAGCAGTTGGGGGGGCCCCTCTAGGGAGCAGTACTTC | CASSWGGPSREQYF
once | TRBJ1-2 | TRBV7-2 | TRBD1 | TGTGCCAGCAGCTCCGGACAGGGCGTTGGCTACACCTTC | CASSSGQGVGYTF
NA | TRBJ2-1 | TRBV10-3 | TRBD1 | TGTGCCATCAGTGACCGGGACAGATTTAATGAGCAGTTCTTC | CAISDRDRFNEQFF
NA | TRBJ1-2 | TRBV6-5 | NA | TGTGCCAGCAGTTATACAGGGAGGGATGGCTACACCTTC | CASSYTGRDGYTF
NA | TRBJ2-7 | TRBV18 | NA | TGTGCCAGCTCAATACAGCACGAGCAGTACTTC | CASSIQHEQYF
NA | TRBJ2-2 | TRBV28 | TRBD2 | TGTGCCAGCAGTTTATGGCTAGCGGGGGGAACCGGGGAGCTGTTTTTT | CASSLWLAGGTGELFF
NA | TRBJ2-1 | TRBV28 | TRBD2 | TGTGCCAGCAAGGACAATACTAGCGGGGGGTTTTACAATGAGCAGTTCTTC | CASKDNTSGGFYNEQFF
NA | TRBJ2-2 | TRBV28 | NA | TGTGCCAGCACTTCCCAGGGGGGACGTACACACTTCCCAAACACCGGGGAGCTGTTTTTT | CASTSQGGRTHFPNTGELFF
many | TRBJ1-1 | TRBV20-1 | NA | TGCAGTGCTCTCTCAGGAATTGAAGCTTTCTTT | CSALSGIEAFF